These 22 T cell receptor beta chains were sequenced from one sample in a study of multiple sclerosis patients with progressive multifocal leukoencephalopathy. TCRdb's copy holds only in-frame clones and misses some; the assay was immunoSEQ multiplex PCR. Of 25,000 to 35,000 clones detected, around nine tenths appear once; the ten largest clones hold less than 1.6%. Time point defined: more than five months of natalizumab therapy. The material was PBMCs, obtained from a patient treated with natalizumab. The receptors here all came from a human donor with multiple sclerosis.

This chain links TRBV9 with TRBJ2-5; no reliable D call. Near its end, the DNA agrees better with TRBJ2-7, so the J call may be wrong. This CDR3 spans 13 amino acids. Germline lookup yields CDR1 SGDLS and CDR2 YYNGEE. The CDR3 protein is CASSVDGPYEQYF. In nucleotides, the CDR3 is TGTGCCAGCAGCGTAGATGGGCCCTACGAGCAGTACTTC.

The chain joins TRBV10-3 to TRBJ2-7; 7 bases align to TRBD2. CDR3 length: 15 residues. CDR1 and CDR2 from the germline V gene are ENHRY and SYGVKD. Trimming took 6 bases from V and 6 from J; bases not matched to a gene: 14. The CDR3 bases are TGTGCCATCAGCGCCTCTGGCGGGAGCTTCAGCGAGCAGTACTTC. Residues: CAISASGGSFSEQYF.

V is TRBV7-2 and J is TRBJ1-1; 10 bases are shared with TRBD1. CDR1 SGHTA and CDR2 FQGNSA come from the germline V gene. The CDR3 spans 14 residues. Trimming cost V 3 bases and J 4 bases; bases outside gene matches: 2. The CDR3 region is CASSFRDRGTEAFF. Written as DNA, the CDR3 is TGTGCCAGCAGCTTCCGGGACAGGGGCACTGAAGCTTTCTTT.

The chain couples TRBV4-3 to TRBJ2-1; 9 positions agree with TRBD2. Unmatched junction bases numbered 3, after V lost 0 bases and J lost 3 bases. The CDR3 totals 16 residues. Per germline, CDR1 LGHNA and CDR2 YSLEER. This chain's CDR3 is CASSQDLSGSYNEQFF. The CDR3 DNA follows: TGCGCCAGCAGCCAAGATCTTAGCGGGAGCTACAATGAGCAGTTCTTC.

The gene calls are TRBV18 and TRBJ1-1; 10 nucleotides agree with TRBD1. CDR1 is KGHSH, CDR2 LQKENI, per germline. This CDR3 is 15 amino acids long. V dropped 4 bases and J dropped 4; count of bases not matched to a gene: 6. Written as DNA, the CDR3 is TGTGCCAGCTCACGAACCCGGGACAGGGGCACTGAAGCTTTCTTT. Translation gives CASSRTRDRGTEAFF.

The chain couples TRBV11-2 to TRBJ2-7; D is unresolved. Germline CDR1 is SGHAT and CDR2 is FQNNGV. CDR3 length: 13 residues. V was cut by 3 bases and J by 7 bases, with 13 bases left in between. The CDR3, as DNA: TGTGCCAGCAGCTTTGACCCCCTGAGGGAGCAGTACTTC. Translating gives CASSFDPLREQYF.

CDR3 bases: TGTGCCTGGAGTGGCCCCAACCGAAATAGCAATCAGCCCCAGCATTTT. Encoded protein: CAWSGPNRNSNQPQHF. This chain joins TRBV30 and TRBJ1-5; D is unclear. Deletions cut 1 base from V and 0 bases from J, with 13 bases between. Germline values: CDR1 GTSNPN, CDR2 SVGIG (reference sequence). This CDR3 is built from 16 residues.

This clone showed up just a few times. For the CDR3, the DNA is TGCGCCAGCAGTGAGGACCTAAACTATGGCTACACCTTC. Translating it yields CASSEDLNYGYTF. The chain uses TRBV10-1 and TRBJ1-2; the D is unclear. The CDR3 is 13 residues long. Germline V gene sequence: CDR1 WNHNN, CDR2 SYGVQD (reference sequence). Trimming stripped 2 bases from V and 2 bases from J, with 6 bases between.

The chain links TRBV6-6 to TRBJ2-1; D gene unclear. The CDR3 is 13 amino acids. The germline V gene has CDR1 MNHNY and CDR2 SVGAGI (reference sequence). Deletions cut 0 bases from V and 5 bases from J, with 5 bases between. The CDR3 DNA sequence: TGTGCCAGCAGTTACTCGCCTAACAATGAGCAGTTCTTC. Translated: CASSYSPNNEQFF.

The chain couples TRBV29-1 to TRBJ2-7; no clear D gene. Per germline, CDR1 SQVTM and CDR2 ANQGSEA. The CDR3 consists of 11 residues. V was shortened by 4 bases and J by 7 bases, with 11 bases between the two germline ends. The CDR3 spells CSVGPMGEQYF. The CDR3 bases are TGCAGCGTTGGTCCGATGGGGGAGCAGTACTTC.

V is TRBV19 and J is TRBJ1-5; the D is unclear. The CDR3 sequence is 13 residues long. Per the germline V gene, CDR1 is LNHDA and CDR2 is SQIVND (reference sequence). Between the trimmed V and J ends, which lost 4 bases and 1 base, there was a span of 5 bases. The chain's CDR3 is CASSTGSNQPQHF. CDR3 nucleotide sequence: TGTGCCAGTAGTACAGGAAGCAATCAGCCCCAGCATTTT. The complete variable domain, with remaining parts taken from reference TRBV19 and TRBJ1-5, reads DGGITQSPKYLFRKEGQNVTLSCEQNLNHDAMYWYRQDPGQGLRLIYYSQIVNDFQKGDIAEGYSVSREKKESFPLTVTSAQKNPTAFYLCASSTGSNQPQHFGDGTRLSIL.

The rearrangement joins TRBV28 to TRBJ2-6; 7 bases are a match to TRBD1. Per the germline V gene, CDR1 is MDHEN and CDR2 is SYDVKM. With 5 bases clipped from V and 0 bases from J, the junction kept 7 bases outside the gene matches. This CDR3 is 17 amino acids long. In DNA, the CDR3 is TGTGCCAGCAGTCCACGACAGGGCAGCTCTGGGGCCAACGTCCTGACTTTC. Protein: CASSPRQGSSGANVLTF.

The chain links TRBV4-3 to TRBJ1-2; D gene ambiguous. Trimming cost V 0 bases and J 2 bases, with 13 bases left between them. The V gene's germline CDR1 is LGHNA and CDR2 YSLEER. The CDR3 is made up of 16 amino acids. The CDR3 region is CASSQEVLGGNYGYTF. The CDR3 region has the DNA TGCGCCAGCAGCCAAGAAGTATTGGGTGGGAACTATGGCTACACCTTC.

The chain has TRBV5-6 and TRBJ1-2, with a tentative D call TRBD1 (5 bases). V lost 0 bases, J lost 4 bases, and 16 bases lay in between. Germline CDR1 and CDR2: SGHDT and YYEEEE. There are 16 residues in the CDR3. In nucleotides, the CDR3 is TGTGCCAGCAGCTTGGGTCCAGGGAACCAAATCTATGGCTACACCTTC. Translated, it gives CASSLGPGNQIYGYTF.

The V and J genes are TRBV28 and TRBJ1-5; D not resolved. This CDR3 spans 10 amino acids. The V gene's germline CDR1 is MDHEN and CDR2 SYDVKM. Trimming removed 6 bases at V and 3 bases at J, with 0 bases between. Here the CDR3 reads CASSNQPQHF. Written as DNA, the CDR3 is TGTGCCAGCAGCAATCAGCCCCAGCATTTT.

The chain employs TRBV7-2 and TRBJ2-5; the D gene could be TRBD1 or TRBD2 (5 bases each). The J call is in doubt because the DNA end fits TRBJ2-7 better. Germline V CDR1 and CDR2: SGHTA, FQGNSA. This CDR3 spans 14 amino acids. The CDR3 DNA reads as TGTGCCAGCAAGCGTGTACCGGGGCACTACGAGCAGTACTTC. Amino acids: CASKRVPGHYEQYF.

The rearrangement links TRBV5-4 to TRBJ2-2; 10 bases match TRBD1. Germline CDR1 SGHNT, CDR2 YYREEE (reference sequence). With V trimmed by 0 bases and J by 6 bases, 8 bases remained unmatched. The CDR3 has 17 residues. In DNA, the CDR3 is TGTGCCAGCAGCTTGGACCGGGACAGGGGTCAAGCCGGGGAGCTGTTTTTT. It specifies CASSLDRDRGQAGELFF.

The rearrangement uses TRBV19 and TRBJ2-2; 12 bases are shared with TRBD2. Germline V gives CDR1 LNHDA, CDR2 SQIVND (reference sequence). The CDR3 runs to 17 residues. V dropped 8 bases and J dropped 5; count of bases not matched to a gene: 12. In DNA form, the CDR3 reads TGTGCCAGTGGACAGGCGATAGGACTAGCGGGAACCGGGGAGCTGTTTTTT. This gives the protein CASGQAIGLAGTGELFF.

The chain employs TRBV7-9 and TRBJ1-4; D remains unclear. Germline values: CDR1 SEHNR, CDR2 FQNEAQ (reference sequence). V was trimmed by 5 bases and J by 5 bases, leaving 12 bases between them. The CDR3 covers 14 residues. The CDR3 region is CASSQLGGNEKLFF. The CDR3 DNA is TGTGCCAGCAGCCAGCTAGGCGGGAATGAAAAACTGTTTTTT. Complete variable domain (other parts from reference TRBV7-9 and TRBJ1-4): DTGVSQNPRHKITKRGQNVTFRCDPISEHNRLYWYRQTLGQGPEFLTYFQNEAQLEKSRLLSDRFSAERPKGSFSTLEIQRTEQGDSAMYLCASSQLGGNEKLFFGSGTQLSVL.

CDR3 nucleotide sequence: TGTGCCAGCAGTGCAGAGAAAGTCGCCTACAATGAGCAGTTCTTC. Residues: CASSAEKVAYNEQFF. The rearrangement uses TRBV2 and TRBJ2-1; no reliable D call. Trimming left V 4 bases short and J 2 bases short, with 12 bases between. The CDR3 loop spans 15 amino acids. The germline V gene has CDR1 SNHLY and CDR2 FYNNEI.

J is TRBJ2-2 and V is TRBV7-2; D unresolved. V was clipped by 1 base and J by 6 bases, with 9 bases between them. Germline CDR1 SGHTA, CDR2 FQGNSA. There are 14 residues in the CDR3. DNA for the CDR3: TGTGCCAGCAGCTTAGATTTTGCTGCCGGGGAGCTGTTTTTT. Translating it yields CASSLDFAAGELFF.

The chain is built from TRBV2 and TRBJ2-1, with TRBD2 matching over 7 bases. V trimming: 7 bases; J trimming: 2 bases; junction bases outside the gene matches: 8. The CDR3 has 15 residues. Germline lookup yields CDR1 SNHLY and CDR2 FYNNEI. The CDR3 bases are TGTGCCAGCACCCCCAGGGCGGGGGCCTACAATGAGCAGTTCTTC. This encodes CASTPRAGAYNEQFF.